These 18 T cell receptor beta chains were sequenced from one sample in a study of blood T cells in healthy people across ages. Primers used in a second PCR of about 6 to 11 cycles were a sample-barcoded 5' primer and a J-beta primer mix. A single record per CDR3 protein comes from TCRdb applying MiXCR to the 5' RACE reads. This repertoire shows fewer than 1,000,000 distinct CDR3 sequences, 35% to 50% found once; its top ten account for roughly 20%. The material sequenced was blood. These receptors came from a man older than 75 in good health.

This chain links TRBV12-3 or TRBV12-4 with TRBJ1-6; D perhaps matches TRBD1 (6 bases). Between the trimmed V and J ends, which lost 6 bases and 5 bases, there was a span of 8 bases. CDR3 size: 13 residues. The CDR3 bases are TGTGCCAGCAGCGACAGGAATAATTCACCCCTCCACTTT. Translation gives CASSDRNNSPLHF.

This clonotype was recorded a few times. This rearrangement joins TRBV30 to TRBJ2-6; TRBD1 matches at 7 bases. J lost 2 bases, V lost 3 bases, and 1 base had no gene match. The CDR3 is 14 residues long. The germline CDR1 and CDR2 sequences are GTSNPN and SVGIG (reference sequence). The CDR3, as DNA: TGTGCCTGGAGAGACAGGGCTGGGGCCAACGTCCTGACTTTC. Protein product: CAWRDRAGANVLTF.

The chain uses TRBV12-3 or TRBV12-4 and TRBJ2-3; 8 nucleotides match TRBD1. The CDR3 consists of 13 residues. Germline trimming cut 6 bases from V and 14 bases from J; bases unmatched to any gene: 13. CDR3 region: CASSPNRTGKRYF. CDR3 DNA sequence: TGTGCCAGCAGCCCGAACCGGACAGGGAAAAGGTATTTT.

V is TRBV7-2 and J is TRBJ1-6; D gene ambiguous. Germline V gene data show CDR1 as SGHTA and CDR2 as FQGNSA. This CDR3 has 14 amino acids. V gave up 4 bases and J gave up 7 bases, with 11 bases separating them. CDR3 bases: TGTGCCAGCAGCTCGAACCGTAACAATTCACCCCTCCACTTT. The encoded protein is CASSSNRNNSPLHF.

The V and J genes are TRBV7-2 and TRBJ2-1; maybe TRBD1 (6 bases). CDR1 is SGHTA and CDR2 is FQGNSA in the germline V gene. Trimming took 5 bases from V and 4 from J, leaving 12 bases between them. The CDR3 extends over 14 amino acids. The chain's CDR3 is CASSPGTQYNEQFF. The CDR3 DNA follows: TGTGCCAGCAGCCCCGGGACACAATACAATGAGCAGTTCTTC. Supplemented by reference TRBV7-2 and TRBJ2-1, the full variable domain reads GAGVSQSPSNKVTEKGKDVELRCDPISGHTALYWYRQSLGQGLEFLIYFQGNSAPDKSGLPSDRFSAERTGGSVSTLTIQRTQQEDSAVYLCASSPGTQYNEQFFGPGTRLTVL.

The CDR3 region is CATKLSGGRETQYF. CDR3 nucleotides: TGTGCCACAAAGCTTAGTGGGGGCCGGGAGACCCAGTACTTC. This sequence joins TRBV7-9 and TRBJ2-5; D is possibly TRBD1 (6 bases). This CDR3 has 14 amino acids. The V and J ends lost 10 bases and 5 bases respectively, with 20 bases between them. The germline CDR1 and CDR2 sequences are SEHNR and FQNEAQ (reference sequence).

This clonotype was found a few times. The DNA of the CDR3 is TGCGCCAGCAGCTTGGTTGTGCGGGGCTCTGGGGCCAACGTCCTGACTTTC. Its protein product is CASSLVVRGSGANVLTF. V and J are TRBV5-1 and TRBJ2-6, with a possible D match to TRBD2 (6 bases). CDR3 length equals 17 residues. Trimming cost V 0 bases and J 0 bases, with 10 bases left between them. The germline CDR1 and CDR2 sequences are SGHRS and YFSETQ.

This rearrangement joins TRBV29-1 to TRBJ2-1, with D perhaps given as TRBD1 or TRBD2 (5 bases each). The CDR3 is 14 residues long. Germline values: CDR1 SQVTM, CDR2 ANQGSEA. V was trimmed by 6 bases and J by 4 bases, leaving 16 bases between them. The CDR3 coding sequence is TGCAGCGTCTTCGGACATGGGGGATACAATGAGCAGTTCTTC. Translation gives CSVFGHGGYNEQFF.

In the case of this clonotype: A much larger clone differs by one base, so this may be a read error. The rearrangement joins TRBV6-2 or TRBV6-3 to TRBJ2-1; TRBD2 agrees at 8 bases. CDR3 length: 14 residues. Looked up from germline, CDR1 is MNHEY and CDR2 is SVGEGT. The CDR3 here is CASRRTSSYNEQLF. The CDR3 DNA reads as TGTGCCAGCAGAAGGACTAGCTCCTACAATGAGCAGTTATTC.

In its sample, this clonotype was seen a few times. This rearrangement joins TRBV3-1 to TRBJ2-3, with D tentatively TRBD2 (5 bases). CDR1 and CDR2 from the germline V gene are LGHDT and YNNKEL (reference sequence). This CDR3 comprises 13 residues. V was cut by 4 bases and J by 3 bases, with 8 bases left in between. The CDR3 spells CASSRERTDTQYF. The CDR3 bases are TGTGCCAGCAGCCGGGAGAGGACAGATACGCAGTATTTT.

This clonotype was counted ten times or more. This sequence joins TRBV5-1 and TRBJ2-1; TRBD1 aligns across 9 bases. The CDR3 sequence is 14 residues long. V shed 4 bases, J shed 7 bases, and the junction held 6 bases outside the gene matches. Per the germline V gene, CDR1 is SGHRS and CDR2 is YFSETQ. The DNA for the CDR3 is TGCGCCAGCAGCCCGTGGACAGGGGAAAATGAGCAGTTCTTC. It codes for CASSPWTGENEQFF.

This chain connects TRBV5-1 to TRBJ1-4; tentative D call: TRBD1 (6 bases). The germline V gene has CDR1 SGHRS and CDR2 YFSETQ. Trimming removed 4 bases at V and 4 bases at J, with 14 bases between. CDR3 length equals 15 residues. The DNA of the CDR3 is TGCGCCAGCAGCCCACGGGCAGGGGATAATGAAAAACTGTTTTTT. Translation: CASSPRAGDNEKLFF.

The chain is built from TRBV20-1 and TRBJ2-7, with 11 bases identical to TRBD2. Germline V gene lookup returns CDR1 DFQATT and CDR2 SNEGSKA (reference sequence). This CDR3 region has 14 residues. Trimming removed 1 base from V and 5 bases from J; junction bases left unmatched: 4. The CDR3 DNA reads TGCAGTGCTAGAGTTAGCGGGAGGGCCGACGAGCAGTACTTC. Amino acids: CSARVSGRADEQYF.

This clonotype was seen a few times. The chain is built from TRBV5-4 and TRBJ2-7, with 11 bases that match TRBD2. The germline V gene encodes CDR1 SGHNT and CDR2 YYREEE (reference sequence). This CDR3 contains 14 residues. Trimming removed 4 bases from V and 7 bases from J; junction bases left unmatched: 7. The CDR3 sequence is CASSPTSGSGEQYF. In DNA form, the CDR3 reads TGTGCCAGCAGCCCAACTAGCGGGAGTGGGGAGCAGTACTTC.

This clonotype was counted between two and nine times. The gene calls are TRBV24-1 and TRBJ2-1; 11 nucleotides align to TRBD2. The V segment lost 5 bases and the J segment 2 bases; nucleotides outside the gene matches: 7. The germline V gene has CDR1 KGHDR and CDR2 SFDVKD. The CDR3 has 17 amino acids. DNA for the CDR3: TGTGCCACCAGTGCATTAATAGCGGGAGGGCCCTACAATGAGCAGTTCTTC. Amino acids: CATSALIAGGPYNEQFF.

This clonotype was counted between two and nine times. This chain's CDR3 is CSATLAGVNEQYF. In nucleotides, the CDR3 is TGCAGTGCTACACTAGCGGGAGTCAATGAGCAGTACTTC. The chain is built from TRBV20-1 and TRBJ2-5; 11 bases are a match to TRBD2. V was pared by 4 bases and J by 11 bases, with 9 bases of the junction left unmatched. This CDR3 has 13 residues. Germline V gene sequence: CDR1 DFQATT, CDR2 SNEGSKA (reference sequence).

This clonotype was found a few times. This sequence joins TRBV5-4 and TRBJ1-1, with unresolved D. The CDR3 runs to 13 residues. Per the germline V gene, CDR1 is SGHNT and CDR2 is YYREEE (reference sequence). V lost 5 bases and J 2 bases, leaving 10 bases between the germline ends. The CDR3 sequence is CASRNQLNTEAFF. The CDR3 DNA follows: TGTGCCAGCAGGAATCAATTAAACACTGAAGCTTTCTTT.

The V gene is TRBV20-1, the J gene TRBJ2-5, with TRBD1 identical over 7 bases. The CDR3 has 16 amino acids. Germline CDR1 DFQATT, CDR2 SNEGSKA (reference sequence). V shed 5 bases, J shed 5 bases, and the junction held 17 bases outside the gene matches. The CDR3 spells CSAPLLQGMRQETQYF. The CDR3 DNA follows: TGCAGTGCTCCATTGCTACAGGGGATGAGGCAGGAGACCCAGTACTTC.